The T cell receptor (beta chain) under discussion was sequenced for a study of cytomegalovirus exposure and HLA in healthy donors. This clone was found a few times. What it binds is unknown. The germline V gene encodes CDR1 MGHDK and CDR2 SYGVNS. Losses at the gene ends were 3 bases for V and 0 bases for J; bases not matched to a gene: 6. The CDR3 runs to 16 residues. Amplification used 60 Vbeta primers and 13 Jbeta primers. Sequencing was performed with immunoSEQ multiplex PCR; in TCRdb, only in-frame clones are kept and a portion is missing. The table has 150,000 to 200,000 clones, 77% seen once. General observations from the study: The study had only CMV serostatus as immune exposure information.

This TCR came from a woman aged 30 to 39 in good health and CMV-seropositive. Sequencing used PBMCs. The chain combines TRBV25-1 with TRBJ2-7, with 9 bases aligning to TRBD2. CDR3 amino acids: CASSEAAGGPSYEQYF. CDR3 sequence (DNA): TGTGCCAGCAGTGAGGCGGCGGGAGGGCCCTCCTACGAGCAGTACTTC.